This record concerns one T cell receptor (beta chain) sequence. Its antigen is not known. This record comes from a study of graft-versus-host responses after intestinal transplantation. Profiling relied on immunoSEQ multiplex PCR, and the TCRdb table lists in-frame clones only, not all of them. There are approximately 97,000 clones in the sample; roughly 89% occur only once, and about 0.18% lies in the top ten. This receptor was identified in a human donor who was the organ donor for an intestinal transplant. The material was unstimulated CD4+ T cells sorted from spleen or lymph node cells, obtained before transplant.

CDR3 loop: CASSPFQGRMNYGYTF. The CDR3 coding sequence is TGTGCCAGCAGTCCGTTTCAGGGAAGGATGAACTATGGCTACACCTTC. The gene calls are TRBV28 and TRBJ1-2, with D tentatively TRBD1 (5 bases). This CDR3 region has 16 residues. Germline CDR1 and CDR2: MDHEN and SYDVKM. V shed 5 bases and J shed 2 bases, with 18 bases lying between them.